These T cell receptor beta chains were read from a single sample in a study of blood T cell repertoires in COVID-19. The table came from immunoSEQ multiplex PCR; TCRdb's copy has only in-frame clones and leaves some out. This sample has approximately 280,000 clones, with 75% to 90% found just once. Input material: peripheral blood. These receptors all come from a woman under 40 who had recovered from COVID-19. CDR3s include the opening cysteine and the closing phenylalanine or tryptophan. The D gene is left open where the match is weak. A clone size is listed for some rows: how often the clone was seen (once, few, many), or a class if it is expanded.

clone size,J gene,D gene,V gene,CDR3 DNA,CDR3 protein
NA,TRBJ2-3,TRBD2,TRBV5-4,TGTGCCAGCAGCTTGTATTCGGGCGGGGGAAGCACAGATACGCAGTATTTT,CASSLYSGGGSTDTQYF
NA,TRBJ1-5,NA,TRBV19,TGTGCCAGTACCCTCCACGATAGGGGGATTTTGCCCCAGCATTTT,CASTLHDRGILPQHF
NA,TRBJ1-1,TRBD1,TRBV7-9,TGTGCCAGCAGCTTAGTCAGGGGGCCCGACACTGAAGCTTTCTTT,CASSLVRGPDTEAFF
NA,TRBJ1-2,NA,TRBV7-9,TGTGCCAGCAGCTTAGACACCTTTGGAGGGAGGGAGCTCTATGGCTACACCTTC,CASSLDTFGGRELYGYTF
NA,TRBJ2-4,NA,TRBV9,TGTGCCAGCAGCGTAGACACAGGGACCAAAAACATTCAGTACTTC,CASSVDTGTKNIQYF
NA,TRBJ2-1,NA,TRBV21-1,TGTGCCAGCAGCGCGGGACAGGGACTAGCGATATATGAGCAGTTCTTC,CASSAGQGLAIYEQFF
NA,TRBJ2-7,NA,TRBV4-1,TGCGCCAGCAGCCAAGCCACTTACGAGGAGCAGTACTTC,CASSQATYEEQYF
NA,TRBJ2-6,TRBD2,TRBV5-1,TGCGCCAGCAGCTTGGGTCTAAAAGCGGGGGTCTCTGGGGCCAACGTCCTGACTTTC,CASSLGLKAGVSGANVLTF
NA,TRBJ1-1,NA,TRBV9,TGTGCCAGCAGCGTAGTTGGCGGTTTGAACACTGAAGCTTTCTTT,CASSVVGGLNTEAFF
NA,TRBJ2-1,TRBD1,TRBV30,TGTGCCTGGGCTGGAAGGGACAGAGCCCTTGGTGAGCAGTTCTTC,CAWAGRDRALGEQFF
NA,TRBJ2-7,TRBD2,TRBV27,TGTGCCAGCAGGCGGGGGACCCTGAGCTCCTACGAGCAGTACTTC,CASRRGTLSSYEQYF
NA,TRBJ1-2,TRBD1,TRBV6-5,TGTGCCAGCAGTCGACAGGGCTATGGCTACACCTTC,CASSRQGYGYTF
NA,TRBJ1-2,NA,TRBV14,TGTGCCAGCAGTTCCGGGAACCCCTATGGCTACACCTTC,CASSSGNPYGYTF
once,TRBJ2-3,TRBD2,TRBV10-2,TGCGCCAGCAGTGAGGGACTAGCGGGGGCAGATACGCAGTATTTT,CASSEGLAGADTQYF
NA,TRBJ1-1,NA,TRBV6-2/TRBV6-3,TGTGCCAGCAGTTACGCTACAGGGAATTTGGGGACTGAAGCTTTCTTT,CASSYATGNLGTEAFF
NA,TRBJ2-7,TRBD2,TRBV29-1,TGCAGCGTTGATGGCCTAGCGGGCTCCTACGAGCAGTACTTC,CSVDGLAGSYEQYF
NA,TRBJ2-3,NA,TRBV11-2,TGTGCCAGCAGCTTAGTGTCTTTTAGCACAGATACGCAGTATTTT,CASSLVSFSTDTQYF
NA,TRBJ2-3,TRBD2,TRBV19,TGTGCCAGTAGTGTCGGTAGCGGGGGAGCGGTGAAAGATACGCAGTATTTT,CASSVGSGGAVKDTQYF
NA,TRBJ2-7,TRBD2,TRBV28,TGTGCCAGCCGACGGCTAGCGGGCTCCTACGAGCAGTACTTC,CASRRLAGSYEQYF
NA,TRBJ2-5,NA,TRBV9,TGTGCCAGCAGCCCGGGGTTTAACTACCAAGAGACCCAGTACTTC,CASSPGFNYQETQYF
NA,TRBJ2-2,NA,TRBV18,TGTGCCAGCTCCCGTGACATGAACACCGGGGAGCTGTTTTTT,CASSRDMNTGELFF
NA,TRBJ1-3,NA,TRBV27,TGTGCCAGCACCGCGGGTGCGGGAAACACCATATATTTT,CASTAGAGNTIYF
NA,TRBJ2-2,TRBD2,TRBV27,TGTGCCAGCAGTTTATCTCTAGCGGGAGGGCCATTCACCGGGGAGCTGTTTTTT,CASSLSLAGGPFTGELFF
NA,TRBJ2-3,TRBD1,TRBV2,TGTGCCAGCAGCAGGGACAGGAGGACAGATACGCAGTATTTT,CASSRDRRTDTQYF
NA,TRBJ1-4,NA,TRBV18,TGTGCCAGCTCACCGGTGACATGGGAAAAACTGTTTTTT,CASSPVTWEKLFF
NA,TRBJ2-1,TRBD2,TRBV3-1/TRBV3-2,TGTGCCACCTTCAAAAGTCAGCGGGAGGGAAATGAGCAGTTCTTC,CATFKSQREGNEQFF
NA,TRBJ1-6,NA,TRBV15,TGTGCCACCAGGAGGGGGTCCTCACCCCTCCACTTT,CATRRGSSPLHF
NA,TRBJ1-2,NA,TRBV6-2/TRBV6-3,TGTGCCAGCAGTTACGGCACACCGGGTGGAGGCTACACCTTC,CASSYGTPGGGYTF
NA,TRBJ1-1,NA,TRBV6-6,TGTGCCAGCAGTACCTCACGAGGGGGGGGCACTGAAGCTTTCTTT,CASSTSRGGGTEAFF
NA,TRBJ1-2,TRBD1,TRBV6-5,TGTGCCAGCAGCAGACAGGGTGGAGGCTACACCTTC,CASSRQGGGYTF
many,TRBJ1-1,NA,TRBV4-2,TGTGCCAGCAGCCAAATAAACACAGGGCCCACTGAAGCTTTCTTT,CASSQINTGPTEAFF
NA,TRBJ1-2,NA,TRBV3-1/TRBV3-2,TGTGCCAGCAGCCAGGGTCGGGTCGGCTACACCTTC,CASSQGRVGYTF
few,TRBJ1-3,NA,TRBV3-1/TRBV3-2,TGTGCCAGCAGCCAAGATGTTCTGGGCTCAATGGGAAACACCATATATTTT,CASSQDVLGSMGNTIYF
once,TRBJ2-1,NA,TRBV7-2,TGTGCCAGCAGCTTAATGGGTTCCGGGGGGCAGTTCTTC,CASSLMGSGGQFF
NA,TRBJ2-4,NA,TRBV5-6,TGTGCCAGCAGCTTGGGTCAGATAGCCAAAAACATTCAGTACTTC,CASSLGQIAKNIQYF
NA,TRBJ2-7,NA,TRBV4-2,TGTGCCAGCAGCCAAGCAGGTAGCTACGAGCAGTACTTC,CASSQAGSYEQYF
few,TRBJ1-2,NA,TRBV11-2,TGTGCCAGCAGCTTAATTACAGGGAAGGGAAATGGCTACACCTTC,CASSLITGKGNGYTF
NA,TRBJ2-1,NA,TRBV30,TGTGCCTGGAGTGTAACCAGCAATGAGCAGTTCTTC,CAWSVTSNEQFF
NA,TRBJ2-1,NA,TRBV4-1,TGCGCCAGCAGCCCGGAGGGACCGGGAGTTGGGAATGAGCAGTTCTTC,CASSPEGPGVGNEQFF
NA,TRBJ2-3,NA,TRBV25-1,TGTGCCAGCAGTGAAGTATGGCGCACAGATACGCAGTATTTT,CASSEVWRTDTQYF
NA,TRBJ1-1,NA,TRBV27,TGTGCCAGCAGTTTACAGGGAATTGCCACTGAAGCTTTCTTT,CASSLQGIATEAFF
NA,TRBJ2-3,TRBD1,TRBV6-2/TRBV6-3,TGTGCCAGCAGTACCTTGACAGGGGGCCCAGATACGCAGTATTTT,CASSTLTGGPDTQYF
NA,TRBJ1-3,NA,TRBV4-1,TGCGCCAGCAGCCAAGATGGGCAGGGAAACTCTGGAAACACCATATATTTT,CASSQDGQGNSGNTIYF
NA,TRBJ2-3,TRBD2,TRBV5-1,TGCGCCAGCAGGCCAACTAGCGGGGGAGCAGTTGGAGATACGCAGTATTTT,CASRPTSGGAVGDTQYF
once,TRBJ1-6,NA,TRBV11-2,TGTGCCAGCAGCTTTATGGCAGTTAATTCACCCCTCCACTTT,CASSFMAVNSPLHF
few,TRBJ1-2,NA,TRBV18,TGTGCCAGCTCACCGTTGGGGGCGACCTATGGCTACACCTTC,CASSPLGATYGYTF
NA,TRBJ2-1,TRBD2,TRBV7-2,TGTGCCAGCAGCCTACTAGCGGGCCCCTACAATGAGCAGTTCTTC,CASSLLAGPYNEQFF
NA,TRBJ2-6,TRBD2,TRBV18,TGTGCCAGCTCACTGAACAACGCGGGGGCTGGGGCCAACGTCCTGACTTTC,CASSLNNAGAGANVLTF